One T cell receptor beta chain is described in this entry. V lost 3 bases and J 7 bases, leaving 16 bases between the germline ends. In germline, CDR1 is SGDLS, CDR2 YYNGEE. CDR3 size: 14 residues. The sample is drawn from a study of blood T cell repertoires in COVID-19. At the level of the study: Whether acute or convalescent, the COVID-19 samples came from the United States, Italy and Spain.

Original data processing: Nucleated cell counts were estimated from reference gene primer amplification. The repertoire was sequenced with immunoSEQ multiplex PCR; TCRdb's copy has only in-frame clones and lacks some. Clonal size and the V and J genes are those of that table, whereas D and trimming came from the DNA. The sample carries approximately 230,000 clones, under 90% recorded once. The clonotype originates from a man aged 35-49 years who had recovered from COVID-19. Sequenced sample: PBMCs or T cells enriched from blood (not recorded which). The rearrangement uses TRBV9 and TRBJ2-5; weak D call: TRBD2 (5 bases). CDR3 in amino acids: CASSAPDSAGTQYF. The CDR3 DNA reads TGTGCCAGCAGCGCGCCGGACTCGGCGGGGACCCAGTACTTC.